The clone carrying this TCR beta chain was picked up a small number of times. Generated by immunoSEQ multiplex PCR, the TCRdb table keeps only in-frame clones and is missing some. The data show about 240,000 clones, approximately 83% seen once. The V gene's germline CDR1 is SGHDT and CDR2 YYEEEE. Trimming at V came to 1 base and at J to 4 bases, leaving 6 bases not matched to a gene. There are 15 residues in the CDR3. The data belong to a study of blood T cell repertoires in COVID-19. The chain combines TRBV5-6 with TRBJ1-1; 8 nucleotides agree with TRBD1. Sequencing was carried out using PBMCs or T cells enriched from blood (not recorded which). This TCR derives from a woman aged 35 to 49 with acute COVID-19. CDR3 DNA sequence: TGTGCCAGCAGCTTGTCAGGGGGCATTGGCACTGAAGCTTTCTTT. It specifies CASSLSGGIGTEAFF. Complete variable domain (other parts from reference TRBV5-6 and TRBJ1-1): DAGVTQSPTHLIKTRGQQVTLRCSPKSGHDTVSWYQQALGQGPQFIFQYYEEEERQRGNFPDRFSGHQFPNYSSELNVNALLLGDSALYLCASSLSGGIGTEAFFGQGTRLTVV.